Following are 6 T cell receptor beta chains from one sample sequenced in a study of blood T cell repertoires in COVID-19. Only in-frame clones appear in the TCRdb table, and some are missing; sequencing was by immunoSEQ multiplex PCR. The sample holds about 60,000 clones, around 91% seen once. The sequenced sample consisted of peripheral blood. The source is a man aged 55 to 70 with active COVID-19.

The CDR3 here is CASSLTSGLYYEQYF. In nucleotides, the CDR3 is TGTGCCAGCAGCTTAACATCGGGACTCTACTACGAGCAGTACTTC. This rearrangement joins TRBV11-2 to TRBJ2-7; weak D call: TRBD2 (6 bases). The CDR3 sequence is 15 residues long. The germline gives CDR1 SGHAT, CDR2 FQNNGV. Trimming left V 2 bases short and J 3 bases short, with 14 bases between. The complete variable domain, with remaining parts taken from reference TRBV11-2 and TRBJ2-7, reads EAGVAQSPRYKIIEKRQSVAFWCNPISGHATLYWYQQILGQGPKLLIQFQNNGVVDDSQLPKDRFSAERLKGVDSTLKIQPAKLEDSAVYLCASSLTSGLYYEQYFGPGTRLTVT.

The rearrangement links TRBV28 to TRBJ1-5; 7 nucleotides align to TRBD1. Looked up from germline, CDR1 is MDHEN and CDR2 is SYDVKM. V trimming: 0 bases; J trimming: 2 bases; junction bases outside the gene matches: 7. The CDR3 sequence is 17 residues long. The CDR3 DNA reads as TGTGCCAGCAGTTTATGGACCGGGACAGAAGGCAATCAGCCCCAGCATTTT. It yields the protein CASSLWTGTEGNQPQHF.

The chain couples TRBV11-2 to TRBJ1-5; no reliable D call. CDR1 and CDR2 (germline): SGHAT, FQNNGV. Trimming left V 3 bases short and J 5 bases short, with 5 bases between. The CDR3 consists of 12 residues. The CDR3 DNA reads as TGTGCCAGCAGCTTCGGAGATCAGCCCCAGCATTTT. It specifies CASSFGDQPQHF.

The V call is TRBV7-2, the J call TRBJ1-1; 9 nucleotides line up with TRBD1. The V and J ends lost 5 bases and 0 bases, in that order; junction bases with no gene match: 10. This CDR3 is built from 17 residues. Per germline, CDR1 SGHTA and CDR2 FQGNSA. CDR3 region: CASSRNGDRVLNTEAFF. The CDR3 DNA sequence: TGTGCCAGCAGCCGCAACGGGGACAGGGTCCTGAACACTGAAGCTTTCTTT.

The rearrangement uses TRBV9 and TRBJ1-1; D uncertain. The V end was cut by 7 bases, the J end by 6 bases, with 13 bases between. From germline, CDR1 is SGDLS and CDR2 YYNGEE. This CDR3 spans 12 amino acids. This chain's CDR3 is CASGSGSAEAFF. CDR3 sequence (DNA): TGTGCCAGCGGATCGGGGTCGGCTGAAGCTTTCTTT.

The V and J genes are TRBV29-1 and TRBJ2-5, with 7 nucleotides matching TRBD1. J was trimmed by 1 base and V by 6 bases; bases with no gene match: 11. Germline-derived CDR1 and CDR2 are SQVTM and ANQGSEA. The CDR3 covers 15 residues. CDR3 sequence reads: CSVVRDRGSQETQYF. The DNA for the CDR3 is TGCAGCGTCGTCCGGGACAGAGGTAGCCAAGAGACCCAGTACTTC.